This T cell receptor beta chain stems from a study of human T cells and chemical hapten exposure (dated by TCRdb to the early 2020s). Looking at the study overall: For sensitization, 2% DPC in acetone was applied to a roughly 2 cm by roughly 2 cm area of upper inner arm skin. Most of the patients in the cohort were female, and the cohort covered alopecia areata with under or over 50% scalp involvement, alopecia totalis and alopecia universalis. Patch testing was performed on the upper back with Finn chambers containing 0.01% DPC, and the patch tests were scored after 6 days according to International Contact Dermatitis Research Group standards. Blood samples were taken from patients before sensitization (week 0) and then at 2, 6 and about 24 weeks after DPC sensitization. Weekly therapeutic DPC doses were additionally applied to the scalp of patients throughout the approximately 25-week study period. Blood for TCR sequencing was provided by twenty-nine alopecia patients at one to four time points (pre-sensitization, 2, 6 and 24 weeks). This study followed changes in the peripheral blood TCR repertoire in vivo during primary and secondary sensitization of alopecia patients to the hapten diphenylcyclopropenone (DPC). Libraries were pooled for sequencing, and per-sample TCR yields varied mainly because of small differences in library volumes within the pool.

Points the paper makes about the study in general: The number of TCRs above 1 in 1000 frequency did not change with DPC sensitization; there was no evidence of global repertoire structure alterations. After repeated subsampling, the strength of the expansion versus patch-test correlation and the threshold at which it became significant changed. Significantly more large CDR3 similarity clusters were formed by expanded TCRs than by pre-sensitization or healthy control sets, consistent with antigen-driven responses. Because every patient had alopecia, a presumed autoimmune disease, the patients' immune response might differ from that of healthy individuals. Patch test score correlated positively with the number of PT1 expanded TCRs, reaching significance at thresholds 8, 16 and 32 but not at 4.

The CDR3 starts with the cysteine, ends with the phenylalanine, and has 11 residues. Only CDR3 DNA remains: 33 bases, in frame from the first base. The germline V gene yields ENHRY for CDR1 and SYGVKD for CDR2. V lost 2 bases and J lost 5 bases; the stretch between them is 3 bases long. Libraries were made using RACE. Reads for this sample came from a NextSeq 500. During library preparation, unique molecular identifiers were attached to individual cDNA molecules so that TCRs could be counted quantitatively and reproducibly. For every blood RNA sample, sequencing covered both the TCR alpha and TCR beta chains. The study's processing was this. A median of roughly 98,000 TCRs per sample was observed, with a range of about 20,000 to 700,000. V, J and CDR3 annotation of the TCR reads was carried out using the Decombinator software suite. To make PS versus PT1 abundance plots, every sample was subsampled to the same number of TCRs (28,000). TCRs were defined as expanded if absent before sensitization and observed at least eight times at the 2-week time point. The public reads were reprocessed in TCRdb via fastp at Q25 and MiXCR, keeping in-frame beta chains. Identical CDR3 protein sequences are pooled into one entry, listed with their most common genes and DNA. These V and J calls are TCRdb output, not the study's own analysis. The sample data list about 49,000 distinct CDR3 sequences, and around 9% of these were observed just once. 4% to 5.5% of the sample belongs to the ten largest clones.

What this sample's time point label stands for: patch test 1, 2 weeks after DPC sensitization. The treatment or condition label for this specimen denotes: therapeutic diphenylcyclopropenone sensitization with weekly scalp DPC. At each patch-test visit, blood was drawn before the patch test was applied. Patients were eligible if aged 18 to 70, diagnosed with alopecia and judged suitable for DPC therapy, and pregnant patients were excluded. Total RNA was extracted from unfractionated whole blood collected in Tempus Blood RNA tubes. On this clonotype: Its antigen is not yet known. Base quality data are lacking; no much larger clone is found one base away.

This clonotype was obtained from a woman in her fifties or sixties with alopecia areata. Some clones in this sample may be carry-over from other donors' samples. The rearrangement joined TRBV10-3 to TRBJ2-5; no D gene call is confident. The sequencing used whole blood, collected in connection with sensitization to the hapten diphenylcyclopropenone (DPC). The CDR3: CAISEDETQYF. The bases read TGTGCCATCAGTGAGGACGAGACCCAGTACTTC.